The rows below give T cell receptor beta chains drawn from one sample of a study of beta chain features in type 1 diabetes. Here immunoSEQ multiplex PCR was the method, and the copy in TCRdb shows in-frame clones only, minus some. The table lists over 100,000 clones, 16% of them singletons, with around 2.5% in the top ten. The sample was central memory CD4+ T cells from blood. Receptors originate from a man between 25 and 39 years old with type 1 diabetes. Both conserved end residues are part of each CDR3. The D gene is left open where the match is weak. The size of a clone is reported for some rows only, either as once, few or many, or as a class for expanded clones.

. TRBJ2-7 TRBV6-4 few TGTGCCAGCAGTGCCCGAAACGAGCAGTACTTC CASSARNEQYF
. TRBJ1-1 TRBV9 . TGTGCCAGCAGCGTAGTTGCAGACCCGAACACTGAAGCTTTCTTT CASSVVADPNTEAFF
. TRBJ2-5 TRBV7-2 few TGTGCCAGCAGCTTCACAACGGCAGAAGAGACCCAGTACTTC CASSFTTAEETQYF
. TRBJ2-3 TRBV2 few TGTGCCAGCAGTGAATCGCTGGCGCAGTATTTT CASSESLAQYF
TRBD1 TRBJ1-5 TRBV10-3 few TGTGCCATCAGTTCCGGACAGGGGGCTGCAGGCAATCAGCCCCAGCATTTT CAISSGQGAAGNQPQHF
TRBD1 TRBJ2-2 TRBV6-1 many TGTGCCAGCAGTGAATTCGACAGGGTCGACGTAGGAACCGGGGAGCTGTTTTTT CASSEFDRVDVGTGELFF
. TRBJ2-5 TRBV18 . TGTGCCAGCTCACCAAGAGGGGGGCCGATCGAGACCCAGTACTTC CASSPRGGPIETQYF
. TRBJ2-2 TRBV14 few TGTGCCAGCAGCCCACAGGGTCTCACCGGGGAGCTGTTTTTT CASSPQGLTGELFF
. TRBJ2-5 TRBV18 . TGTGCCAGCTCATCCCAAGAGACCCAGTACTTC CASSSQETQYF
. TRBJ2-1 TRBV4-1 . TGCGCCAGCAGCCAAGAAACAAGAACAGGAAAGCAGTTCTTC CASSQETRTGKQFF
. TRBJ1-2 TRBV20-1 . TGCAGTGCTACCTCTAACTATGGCTACACCTTC CSATSNYGYTF
. TRBJ2-6 TRBV5-1 . TGCGCCAGCAGCACCTGGACAGTCGCCTTCTCTGGGGCCAACGTCCTGACTTTC CASSTWTVAFSGANVLTF
TRBD1 TRBJ2-1 TRBV25-1 few TGTGCCAGCAGTCCTCATCTAGGGGACAGGGGTCTAAATGAGCAGTTCTTC CASSPHLGDRGLNEQFF
TRBD2 TRBJ2-7 TRBV7-2 few TGTGCCAGCAGCCCCCGGGGGGGTCGGTACGAGCAGTACTTC CASSPRGGRYEQYF
TRBD1 TRBJ2-1 TRBV9 . TGTGCCAGCAGCGTAGTAGGGACAGGGGATGAGCAGTTCTTC CASSVVGTGDEQFF
TRBD1 TRBJ2-7 TRBV30 . TGTGCCCTGGACAGGGTCTACGAGCAGTACTTC CALDRVYEQYF
. TRBJ2-7 TRBV9 . TGTGCCAGCAGCGTAGACCCCCAGGCAGGCCAGCAGTACTTC CASSVDPQAGQQYF
TRBD2 TRBJ2-1 TRBV30 few TGTGCCTGGAACAAACTAGCGGGGGGTTCCTACAATGAGCAGTTCTTC CAWNKLAGGSYNEQFF
. TRBJ2-7 TRBV28 few TGTGCCAGCAGAAGGGACGGGTCCTACGAGCAGTACTTC CASRRDGSYEQYF
. TRBJ2-7 TRBV7-2 few TGTGCCAGCAGCTTGTGGAGGGGGCGTCTCTACGAGCAGTACTTC CASSLWRGRLYEQYF
. TRBJ2-5 TRBV11-3 . TGTGCCAGCAGCTTAGACGGCAGAAAAGAGACCCAGTACTTC CASSLDGRKETQYF
. TRBJ1-2 TRBV6-5 few TGTGCCAGCAGTTACGAGGGACTATCTGGCTACACCTTC CASSYEGLSGYTF
. TRBJ1-2 TRBV28 . TGTGCCAGCAGTCCGGTTTCGGCAGGGAGGGGAGCTAACTATGGCTACACCTTC CASSPVSAGRGANYGYTF
. TRBJ2-5 TRBV9 few TGTGCCAGCAGCATCTCGACAGTAGCGCAAGAGACCCAGTACTTC CASSISTVAQETQYF
. TRBJ1-3 TRBV6-5 . TGTGCCAGCAGTAACAGGGCTGGAAACACCATATATTTT CASSNRAGNTIYF
TRBD1 TRBJ2-3 TRBV7-6 few TGTGCCAGCAGCTTTGGACAGGGGATGACAGATACGCAGTATTTT CASSFGQGMTDTQYF
. TRBJ1-1 TRBV5-1 many TGCGCCAGCAGCACCGGGAATTCGGACACTGAAGCTTTCTTT CASSTGNSDTEAFF
. TRBJ1-1 TRBV9 . TGTGCCAGCAGCGTAGGTAACAGCCGACGCGGCACTGAAGCTTTCTTT CASSVGNSRRGTEAFF
TRBD2 TRBJ2-1 TRBV7-2 few TGTGCCAGCAGCTATTCTAGCGGGGGCAGGAATGAGCAGTTCTTC CASSYSSGGRNEQFF
. TRBJ2-6 TRBV28 . TGTGCCAGCAGGCACTCTGGGGCCAACGTCCTGACTTTC CASRHSGANVLTF
. TRBJ2-3 TRBV25-1 once TGTGCCAGCAGTGAATCGAACGGGGTTTTTGGCACAGATACGCAGTATTTT CASSESNGVFGTDTQYF
. TRBJ2-5 TRBV5-1 . TGCGCCAGCAGCTCGCCAGGGGCTGGAGAGACCCAGTACTTC CASSSPGAGETQYF
. TRBJ1-5 TRBV7-2 few TGTGCCAGCAGCCAGGAGACAGGCGCCAATCAGCCCCAGCATTTT CASSQETGANQPQHF
. TRBJ2-7 TRBV6-1 few TGTGCCAGCAGTTTCCAGTACGAGCAGTACTTC CASSFQYEQYF
. TRBJ2-1 TRBV20-1 many TGCAGTGCGAACCTCAATGAGCAGTTCTTC CSANLNEQFF
. TRBJ2-5 TRBV11-3 . TGTGCCAGCAGCTTACGACCGACGGCCCAAGAGACCCAGTACTTC CASSLRPTAQETQYF
. TRBJ1-5 TRBV29-1 few TGCAGCGTTGTGCAGGGCCTCAATCAGCCCCAGCATTTT CSVVQGLNQPQHF
. TRBJ1-4 TRBV28 few TGTGCCAGCAGGCCCTTGGGGGCAGCAACTAATGAAAAACTGTTTTTT CASRPLGAATNEKLFF
. TRBJ1-5 TRBV7-9 few TGTGCCAGCAGCTTAGAGGGGCAAGGCAATCAGCCCCAGCATTTT CASSLEGQGNQPQHF
. TRBJ2-3 TRBV6-6 few TGTGCCAGCAGTTACACTAATTCCCAGGCTCCGCAGTATTTT CASSYTNSQAPQYF
. TRBJ1-5 TRBV7-2 few TGTGCCAGCAGCTTAGGGCAGCAGGGCATCCAGCCCCAGCATTTT CASSLGQQGIQPQHF
TRBD1 TRBJ1-2 TRBV5-1 few TGCGCCAGCAGCTCCAGGACAGGAACCTATGGCTACACCTTC CASSSRTGTYGYTF
. TRBJ2-2 TRBV5-4 . TGTGCCAGCAGCTTGGTGATCAGGGACACCGGGGAGCTGTTTTTT CASSLVIRDTGELFF
. TRBJ2-1 TRBV29-1 few TGCAGCTTCAGCGGTTACAATGAGCAGTTCTTC CSFSGYNEQFF
TRBD1 TRBJ2-7 TRBV9 few TGTGCCAGCAGCCTCCGGGACAGTTACGAGCAGTACTTC CASSLRDSYEQYF
. TRBJ2-1 TRBV10-3 . TGTGCCATCAGTGATGCCTACAATGAGCAGTTCTTC CAISDAYNEQFF
. TRBJ1-1 TRBV18 . TGTGCCAGCTCACCGCCCATGGCAAACACTGAAGCTTTCTTT CASSPPMANTEAFF
TRBD1 TRBJ2-7 TRBV6-6 few TGTGCCAGCAGTCAGGGGGCGAGGAACGAGCAGTACTTC CASSQGARNEQYF
. TRBJ1-1 TRBV7-3 . TGTGCCAGCAGCTTAACGTCCGGTAACACTGAAGCTTTCTTT CASSLTSGNTEAFF
. TRBJ2-7 TRBV2 few TGTGCCAGCAGGCTTACCGGGACACCCTACTCCTACGAGCAGTACTTC CASRLTGTPYSYEQYF